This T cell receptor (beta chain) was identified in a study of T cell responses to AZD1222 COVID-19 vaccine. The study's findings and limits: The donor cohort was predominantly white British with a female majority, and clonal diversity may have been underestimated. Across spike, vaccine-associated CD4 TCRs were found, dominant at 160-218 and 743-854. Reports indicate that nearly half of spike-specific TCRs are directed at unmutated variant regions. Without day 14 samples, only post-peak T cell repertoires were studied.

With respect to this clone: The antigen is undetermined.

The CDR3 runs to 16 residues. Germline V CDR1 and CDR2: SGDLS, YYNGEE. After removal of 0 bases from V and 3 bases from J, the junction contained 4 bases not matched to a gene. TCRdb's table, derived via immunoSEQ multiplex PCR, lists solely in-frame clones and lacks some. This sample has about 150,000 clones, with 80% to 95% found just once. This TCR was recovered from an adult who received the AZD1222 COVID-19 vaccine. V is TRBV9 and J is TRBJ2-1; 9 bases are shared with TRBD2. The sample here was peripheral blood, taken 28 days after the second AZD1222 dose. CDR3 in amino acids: CASSVVTSGYYNEQFF. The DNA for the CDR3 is TGTGCCAGCAGCGTAGTCACTAGCGGGTACTACAATGAGCAGTTCTTC.